Listed below are T cell receptor beta chains from one sample, sequenced in a study of response to subunit inactivated influenza vaccine. TCRdb processed the RT-PCR reads anew with MiXCR; each CDR3 protein has one entry. The table lists a few hundred thousand distinct CDR3 sequences, roughly 11% of them singletons. The sequences come from PBMCs from blood, collected about 40 days after vaccination. These receptors all come from a man aged 50 to 59 who received an inactivated influenza vaccine. CDR3s include the opening cysteine and the closing phenylalanine or tryptophan. The D gene is left open where the match is weak. A clone size is listed for some rows: how often the clone was seen (once, few, many), or a class if it is expanded.

J,D,V,size,CDR3,DNA
TRBJ2-7,TRBD1,TRBV5-1,few,CASSTGSTGYHPYEQYF,TGCGCCAGCAGCACCGGCTCGACAGGGTACCATCCCTACGAGCAGTACTTC
TRBJ1-3,NA,TRBV12-3/TRBV12-4,few,CASSSGGHSGNTIYF,TGTGCCAGTTCATCGGGGGGGCACTCTGGAAACACCATATATTTT
TRBJ1-5,NA,TRBV6-1,many,CAGSLEGNQPQHF,TGTGCCGGTAGTCTAGAAGGTAATCAGCCCCAGCATTTT
TRBJ2-5,NA,TRBV20-1,many,CSARGSVGETQYF,TGCAGTGCGAGAGGTAGCGTTGGAGAGACCCAGTACTTC
TRBJ2-4,NA,TRBV6-2/TRBV6-3,few,CASRPRSGVRAKNIQYF,TGTGCCAGCAGACCCAGATCCGGCGTCAGGGCCAAAAACATTCAGTACTTC
TRBJ2-1,NA,TRBV20-1,NA,CSARKTGVDNEQFF,TGCAGTGCTCGAAAGACGGGCGTGGACAATGAGCAGTTCTTC
TRBJ1-6,TRBD1,TRBV12-3/TRBV12-4,few,CASSFLGQPNSPLHF,TGTGCCAGCAGTTTCCTGGGACAGCCAAATTCACCCCTCCACTTT
TRBJ2-7,NA,TRBV12-3/TRBV12-4,NA,CASSLFPGPYEQYF,TGTGCCAGCAGTTTATTTCCGGGCCCCTACGAGCAGTACTTC
TRBJ2-5,NA,TRBV6-5,NA,CASSYSARAWEQTQYF,TGTGCCAGCAGTTACTCGGCCAGGGCCTGGGAACAGACCCAGTACTTC
TRBJ2-2,TRBD1,TRBV5-5,few,CASRGQGASGELFF,TGTGCCAGCAGGGGACAGGGGGCTTCCGGGGAGCTGTTTTTT
TRBJ2-7,NA,TRBV6-5,few,CASSYAPGRNPSYEQYF,TGTGCCAGCAGTTATGCCCCCGGCAGGAACCCCTCCTACGAGCAGTACTTC
TRBJ2-6,NA,TRBV27,NA,CASSPHGSGANVLTF,TGTGCCAGCAGTCCCCATGGCTCTGGGGCCAACGTCCTGACTTTC
TRBJ2-1,TRBD2,TRBV4-2,NA,CASSQEGGGAGNNEQFF,TGTGCCAGCAGCCAAGAAGGCGGGGGGGCTGGGAACAATGAGCAGTTCTTC
TRBJ2-3,TRBD1,TRBV12-3/TRBV12-4,few,CASSFNRGRGSDTQYF,TGTGCCAGCAGTTTTAACAGGGGTAGAGGATCAGATACGCAGTATTTT
TRBJ2-1,NA,TRBV6-5,NA,CASSYSGLADLYNEQFF,TGTGCCAGCAGTTACTCAGGGTTAGCGGACCTCTACAATGAGCAGTTCTTC
TRBJ1-6,NA,TRBV7-6,NA,CASSLAAGGSPLHF,TGTGCCAGCAGCTTGGCGGCCGGCGGTTCACCCCTCCACTTT
TRBJ2-1,TRBD2,TRBV20-1,few,CSALAGDGRGEQFF,TGCAGTGCACTAGCGGGGGATGGGAGGGGTGAGCAGTTCTTC
TRBJ2-5,NA,TRBV6-2/TRBV6-3,NA,CASSSVGTQYF,TGTGCCAGCAGTAGCGTGGGAACCCAGTACTTC
TRBJ2-3,NA,TRBV5-1,NA,CASSLGDKNPQYF,TGCGCCAGCAGCTTGGGGGACAAGAACCCGCAGTATTTT
TRBJ2-5,NA,TRBV10-3,few,CAISDRKDSQETQYF,TGTGCCATCAGTGACCGGAAGGACAGCCAAGAGACCCAGTACTTC
TRBJ2-1,NA,TRBV4-3,many,CASSQGATRNEQFF,TGCGCCAGCAGCCAGGGGGCAACGCGCAATGAGCAGTTCTTC
TRBJ2-1,NA,TRBV12-3/TRBV12-4,few,CASRLGGALVINEQFF,TGTGCCAGCAGACTGGGGGGGGCCTTAGTCATCAATGAGCAGTTCTTC
TRBJ1-1,NA,TRBV7-2,NA,CASSLLGIAEAFF,TGTGCCAGCAGCTTATTAGGTATCGCTGAAGCTTTCTTT
TRBJ2-1,TRBD2,TRBV7-9,NA,CASSFPERGAEGQFF,TGTGCCAGCAGCTTCCCCGAGCGGGGCGCGGAGGGGCAGTTCTTC
TRBJ1-1,NA,TRBV2,few,CASSEQGLAFF,TGTGCCAGCAGTGAACAGGGTTTAGCTTTCTTT
TRBJ2-3,NA,TRBV4-2,few,CASSQDTGKQYF,TGTGCCAGCAGCCAAGATACTGGGAAGCAGTATTTT
TRBJ2-2,TRBD1,TRBV5-1,NA,CASSYAGTANTGELFF,TGCGCCAGCAGCTACGCCGGGACAGCGAACACCGGGGAGCTGTTTTTT
TRBJ2-5,NA,TRBV15,NA,CATSLVPLYQETQYF,TGTGCCACCTCCCTGGTACCACTGTACCAAGAGACCCAGTACTTC
TRBJ2-1,NA,TRBV3-1,NA,CASSQRGGQRNEQFF,TGTGCCAGCAGCCAAAGGGGGGGCCAGCGGAATGAGCAGTTCTTC
TRBJ2-2,TRBD1,TRBV24-1,few,CATSDGGGQGATGELFF,TGTGCCACCAGTGATGGAGGAGGACAGGGGGCCACCGGGGAGCTGTTTTTT
TRBJ2-1,TRBD2,TRBV5-6,many,CASSPTGLALEQFF,TGTGCCAGCAGCCCCACCGGACTAGCACTTGAGCAGTTCTTC
TRBJ2-5,NA,TRBV4-1,NA,CASSQFGLRETQYF,TGCGCCAGCAGCCAATTTGGACTCCGGGAGACCCAGTACTTC
TRBJ1-1,NA,TRBV12-3/TRBV12-4,few,CASSLTPDSPRAFF,TGTGCCAGCAGTTTGACCCCGGACAGCCCGAGGGCTTTCTTT
TRBJ2-1,NA,TRBV20-1,NA,CSASSVNEQFF,TGCAGTGCTAGCTCTGTCAATGAGCAGTTCTTC
TRBJ1-4,NA,TRBV6-5,many,CASSYRESEKLFF,TGTGCCAGCAGTTACCGGGAGAGCGAAAAACTGTTTTTT
TRBJ1-1,NA,TRBV29-1,NA,CSVAFTQGAEAFF,TGCAGCGTCGCCTTTACCCAGGGCGCTGAAGCTTTCTTT
TRBJ2-7,TRBD1,TRBV7-2,many,CASSSNAAGQGVYQQYF,TGTGCCAGCAGCTCCAATGCCGCGGGACAGGGGGTGTACCAGCAGTACTTC
TRBJ2-5,NA,TRBV24-1,once,CATSDPDLRAGQETQYF,TGTGCCACCAGTGATCCGGACCTCCGTGCAGGCCAAGAGACCCAGTACTTC
TRBJ2-1,TRBD1,TRBV27,NA,CASTRDRGGASSYNEQFF,TGTGCCAGCACCCGGGACAGGGGTGGGGCTAGCTCCTACAATGAGCAGTTCTTC
TRBJ2-5,TRBD2,TRBV28,few,CASSLGLADYQETQYF,TGTGCCAGCAGTTTAGGGCTAGCGGACTACCAAGAGACCCAGTACTTC
TRBJ1-6,TRBD1,TRBV28,few,CASSFPGTGDSPLHF,TGTGCCAGCAGTTTCCCCGGGACAGGGGACTCACCCCTCCACTTT
TRBJ1-2,TRBD1,TRBV9,NA,CASSVIPGGNYGYTF,TGTGCCAGCAGCGTAATCCCAGGGGGCAACTATGGCTACACCTTC
TRBJ2-3,TRBD2,TRBV7-2,NA,CASSLTAGDSTDTQYF,TGTGCCAGCAGCTTAACGGCGGGGGATAGCACAGATACGCAGTATTTT
TRBJ2-2,TRBD1,TRBV5-6,NA,CASSAFGPTGRTGELFF,TGTGCCAGCAGCGCGTTCGGTCCGACAGGGCGAACCGGGGAGCTGTTTTTT
TRBJ2-7,NA,TRBV4-3,few,CASSQGTSLESFYEQYF,TGCGCCAGCAGCCAAGGGACCTCATTGGAATCGTTCTACGAGCAGTACTTC
TRBJ2-5,NA,TRBV5-5,few,CASSLHGNQETQYF,TGTGCCAGCAGCTTGCACGGCAACCAAGAGACCCAGTACTTC